This T cell receptor beta chain originates from a study of Ad26.COV2.S vaccination and SARS-CoV-2 variants. Treatment described: about 20 received Ad26.COV2.S at low or high dose, single or two shots; several received placebo; per-sample allocation not given. The samples were gathered on day 63 after the first injection of vaccine or placebo. The CDR3 is 15 residues long. CDR1 is KGHSH, CDR2 LQKENI, per germline. After removal of 4 bases from V and 6 bases from J, the junction contained 2 bases not matched to a gene. Clones were read by immunoSEQ multiplex PCR, and TCRdb kept only the in-frame ones, dropping some. Of 500,000 or so clones in the sample, roughly 89% are singletons; the top ten hold roughly 2.5%.

The clonotype was recovered from a person aged 18-65 years who received the Ad26.COV2.S COVID-19 vaccine or a placebo. Sequenced material: peripheral blood, taken in a trial of Ad26.COV2.S vaccine versus placebo. The chain has TRBV18 and TRBJ2-1, with 14 bases that match TRBD2. The CDR3 loop is CASSRGTSGSNEQFF. Written as DNA, the CDR3 is TGTGCCAGCTCACGGGGGACTAGCGGGAGCAATGAGCAGTTCTTC.